Listed below are T cell receptor beta chains from one sample, sequenced in a study of T-cell reconstitution after alpha-beta-depleted transplantation in children. TCRdb reanalysed the PCR reads using MiXCR and keeps one entry per CDR3 protein. The data show about 610,000 distinct CDR3 sequences, 8% to 11% seen once. Material: PBMCs from the stem cell graft donor, obtained from the stem cell graft. These receptors were taken from a human donor who donated a stem cell graft to a child with acute myeloid leukemia. The CDR3 runs from the conserved cysteine through the conserved F or W. A D gene is named only where the DNA matches it firmly. Size is stated for part of the rows, as once, few or many counts, or as a class when the clone is expanded.

CDR3 length	D gene	J gene	V gene	clone size	CDR3 protein	CDR3 DNA
14	.	TRBJ2-2	TRBV6-2/TRBV6-3	many	CASNSLAVTGELFF	TGTGCCAGCAACTCCCTGGCGGTCACCGGGGAGCTGTTTTTT
19	TRBD2	TRBJ2-2	TRBV19	few	CASSHGTSGTLGVTGELFF	TGTGCCAGTAGTCACGGGACTAGCGGGACCCTCGGGGTTACCGGGGAGCTGTTTTTT
14	.	TRBJ2-3	TRBV6-1	.	CASSVSGVLDTQYF	TGTGCCAGCAGTGTTAGCGGAGTGTTAGATACGCAGTATTTT
18	TRBD2	TRBJ2-1	TRBV24-1	many	CATSDLIDGSGSSNEQFF	TGTGCCACCAGTGATTTGATTGATGGTAGCGGGAGTAGTAATGAGCAGTTCTTC
14	TRBD1	TRBJ2-7	TRBV7-6	.	CAGSQGQVGNEQYF	TGTGCCGGCAGCCAGGGACAGGTTGGCAACGAGCAGTACTTC
18	TRBD2	TRBJ2-7	TRBV20-1	.	CSARDFRTSGAGSYEQYF	TGCAGTGCTAGAGATTTTAGGACTAGCGGGGCCGGCTCCTACGAGCAGTACTTC
15	TRBD1	TRBJ2-1	TRBV12-3/TRBV12-4	many	CATRYPGQGYNEQFF	TGTGCCACCCGATACCCGGGACAGGGATACAATGAGCAGTTCTTC
14	TRBD2	TRBJ2-7	TRBV12-3/TRBV12-4	many	CASSFGGRSGEQYF	TGTGCCAGCAGTTTCGGGGGGAGATCAGGCGAGCAGTACTTC
16	TRBD2	TRBJ2-7	TRBV14	few	CASSQRSGLAAYEQYF	TGTGCCAGCAGCCAACGATCAGGACTAGCGGCCTACGAGCAGTACTTC
16	TRBD1	TRBJ1-1	TRBV20-1	.	CSALDGQGELGTEAFF	TGCAGTGCTCTGGACGGACAGGGGGAATTGGGCACTGAAGCTTTCTTT
16	.	TRBJ2-5	TRBV5-1	.	CASSFEGGGLQETQYF	TGCGCCAGCAGCTTTGAAGGGGGAGGTCTACAAGAGACCCAGTACTTC
14	.	TRBJ1-4	TRBV20-1	.	CSASQAGANEKLFF	TGCAGTGCTAGTCAGGCAGGGGCAAATGAAAAACTGTTTTTT
14	.	TRBJ1-6	TRBV20-1	many	CSARDGRTNSPLHF	TGCAGTGCTAGAGATGGCAGGACCAATTCACCCCTCCACTTT
13	.	TRBJ2-5	TRBV5-1	few	CASSYGSTETQYF	TGCGCCAGCAGCTACGGGAGTACGGAGACCCAGTACTTC